The 27 T cell receptor beta chains in this list originate from one sample, sequenced in a study of blood T cell repertoires in COVID-19. TCRdb's table, derived via immunoSEQ multiplex PCR, lists solely in-frame clones and lacks some. Of 53,000 or so clones listed, about 90% are singletons. Sequencing was carried out using peripheral blood. These receptors all come from a man older than 75 with acute or convalescent COVID-19.

A single count supports this clone. The chain has TRBV23-1 and TRBJ2-3; D may be TRBD2 (6 bases). TRBV23-1 is identified as an open reading frame with a role that is uncertain. The CDR3 is 14 amino acids. Trimming left V 3 bases short and J 0 bases short, with 7 bases between. CDR3 DNA sequence: TGCGCCAGCAGTCATGGGGGGAGCACAGATACGCAGTATTTT. Protein sequence: CASSHGGSTDTQYF.

The chain uses TRBV7-8 and TRBJ1-4, with 11 nucleotides matching TRBD1. J gave up 8 bases and V 1 base, and 3 bases lay outside the gene matches. There are 15 residues in the CDR3. The V gene's germline CDR1 is SGHVS and CDR2 FQNEAQ. CDR3 in DNA: TGTGCCAGCAGCTTAGACGGGACAGGGGGGGAAAAACTGTTTTTT. Protein: CASSLDGTGGEKLFF.

This clone has more than one count but fewer than ten. The chain has TRBV7-8 and TRBJ2-5; D perhaps matches TRBD1 (6 bases). The V gene lost 0 bases and the J gene lost 2 bases, with 13 bases spanning the gap. There are 16 residues in the CDR3. Per germline, CDR1 SGHVS and CDR2 FQNEAQ. Here the CDR3 DNA reads TGTGCCAGCAGCTTAGCCGGACAGTACGAACAAGAGACCCAGTACTTC. Translation gives CASSLAGQYEQETQYF.

The J gene is TRBJ1-5, the V gene TRBV27; D is perhaps TRBD1 (6 bases). The CDR3 extends over 15 amino acids. Germline-derived CDR1 and CDR2 are MNHEY and SMNVEV (reference sequence). The V and J ends lost 6 bases and 2 bases respectively, with 14 bases between them. Here the CDR3 reads CASRLGGAGNQPQHF. The CDR3 DNA reads TGTGCCAGCAGGTTAGGGGGGGCCGGCAATCAGCCCCAGCATTTT.

The chain has TRBV7-2 and TRBJ2-4; the D gene is possibly TRBD2 (6 bases). Germline CDR1 SGHTA, CDR2 FQGNSA. Trimming pared 0 bases from V and 9 bases from J, leaving 9 bases between. There are 13 residues in the CDR3. CDR3 sequence: CASSLAWGGIQYF. Here the CDR3 DNA reads TGTGCCAGCAGCTTAGCTTGGGGAGGCATTCAGTACTTC.

The gene calls are TRBV6-1 and TRBJ1-4, with TRBD1 matching 7 bases. V gave up 3 bases and J gave up 5 bases; unmatched junction bases: 3. The CDR3 spans 14 residues. Germline V gene sequence: CDR1 MNHNS, CDR2 SASEGT. The CDR3 loop reads CASSETGKNEKLFF. For the CDR3, the DNA is TGTGCCAGCAGTGAGACAGGGAAAAATGAAAAACTGTTTTTT.

The V and J genes are TRBV7-9 and TRBJ1-6, with 10 positions matching TRBD1. This CDR3 region has 15 residues. Losses at the gene ends were 5 bases for V and 12 bases for J; bases not matched to a gene: 10. Germline-derived CDR1 and CDR2 are SEHNR and FQNEAQ (reference sequence). The CDR3 protein is CASSPDRGPLEPLHF. CDR3 sequence (DNA): TGTGCCAGCAGCCCAGACAGGGGGCCTCTCGAACCCCTCCACTTT.

A few counts support this clone. CDR3 sequence: CASSQEGTGAGFDEQFF. The DNA of the CDR3 is TGTGCCAGCAGCCAAGAGGGAACCGGTGCAGGGTTCGATGAGCAGTTCTTC. The chain couples TRBV4-2 to TRBJ2-1; a weak D match, TRBD1 (5 bases). V lost 0 bases, J lost 8 bases, and 20 bases lay in between. The CDR3 totals 17 residues. Germline CDR1 reads LGHNA; CDR2 reads YNFKEQ.

This chain links TRBV19 with TRBJ2-5, with 10 nucleotides matching TRBD1. CDR1 and CDR2 (germline): LNHDA, SQIVND (reference sequence). J was trimmed by 4 bases and V by 4 bases; bases with no gene match: 6. CDR3 length: 15 amino acids. CDR3 amino acids: CASSTRDRGGETQYF. Written as DNA, the CDR3 is TGTGCCAGTAGTACCCGGGACAGGGGAGGAGAGACCCAGTACTTC.

This clone was observed a handful of times. The CDR3: CASSELSGMGELFF. CDR3 DNA: TGTGCCAGCAGTGAACTTTCCGGGATGGGGGAGCTGTTTTTT. The rearrangement joins TRBV2 to TRBJ2-2, with a weak D call TRBD2 (5 bases). Germline CDR1 is SNHLY and CDR2 is FYNNEI. Deletions cut 2 bases from V and 8 bases from J, with 12 bases between. CDR3 length: 14 amino acids. Supplemented by reference TRBV2 and TRBJ2-2, the full variable domain reads EPEVTQTPSHQVTQMGQEVILRCVPISNHLYFYWYRQILGQKVEFLVSFYNNEISEKSEIFDDQFSVERPDGSNFTLKIRSTKLEDSAMYFCASSELSGMGELFFGEGSRLTVL.

V is TRBV5-1 and J is TRBJ1-3; tentative D call: TRBD1 (5 bases). V was shortened by 3 bases and J by 0 bases, with 16 bases between the two germline ends. From germline, CDR1 is SGHRS and CDR2 YFSETQ. This CDR3 has 17 amino acids. The DNA of the CDR3 is TGCGCCAGCAGCTCTTTGTTTCAGGGTACCTCTGGAAACACCATATATTTT. This encodes CASSSLFQGTSGNTIYF.

The chain uses TRBV11-2 and TRBJ1-1; weak D call: TRBD1 (5 bases). The germline V gene encodes CDR1 SGHAT and CDR2 FQNNGV. There are 13 residues in the CDR3. The V gene lost 5 bases and the J gene lost 3 bases, with 10 bases spanning the gap. The CDR3 spells CASSIDRDTEAFF. In DNA, the CDR3 is TGTGCCAGCAGCATTGACAGAGACACTGAAGCTTTCTTT.

CDR3 nucleotide sequence: TGTGCCAGCAGTTCAGATAGCAATCAGCCCCAGCATTTT. It specifies CASSSDSNQPQHF. The rearrangement uses TRBV12-3 or TRBV12-4 and TRBJ1-5; D unresolved. This CDR3 region has 13 residues. Trimming took 4 bases from V and 0 from J, leaving 4 bases between them.

This rearrangement joins TRBV29-1 to TRBJ2-1; 8 bases map to TRBD1. Per germline, CDR1 SQVTM and CDR2 ANQGSEA. With V trimmed by 6 bases and J by 6 bases, 10 bases remained unmatched. The CDR3 is 14 residues long. The CDR3 sequence: CSVRRGQGANEQFF. Written as DNA, the CDR3 is TGCAGCGTGAGAAGGGGGCAGGGGGCCAATGAGCAGTTCTTC.

The chain combines TRBV10-3 with TRBJ1-2; 8 positions match TRBD1. V shed 6 bases, J shed 0 bases, and the junction held 6 bases outside the gene matches. This CDR3 comprises 15 residues. CDR1 and CDR2 from the germline V gene are ENHRY and SYGVKD. CDR3 nucleotide sequence: TGTGCCATCAGAGTCGGGACAGGAACTAACTATGGCTACACCTTC. It specifies CAIRVGTGTNYGYTF.

The chain uses TRBV29-1 and TRBJ2-3; 8 bases agree with TRBD1. This CDR3 spans 14 amino acids. The trim removed 4 bases at V and 1 base at J, leaving 4 bases unmatched. Germline V gene data show CDR1 as SQVTM and CDR2 as ANQGSEA. CDR3 protein: CSVVTGQGTDTQYF. In DNA, the CDR3 is TGCAGCGTTGTAACGGGACAGGGCACAGATACGCAGTATTTT.

This sequence joins TRBV15 and TRBJ1-3, with a tentative D call TRBD1 (6 bases). This CDR3 is built from 16 residues. Looked up from germline, CDR1 is LNHNV and CDR2 is YYDKDF (reference sequence). Trimming took off 3 bases at V and 0 bases at J, with 12 bases between the two ends. The CDR3, as DNA: TGTGCCACCAGCAGGGGTGGGGGCTACTCTGGAAACACCATATATTTT. This gives the protein CATSRGGGYSGNTIYF.

The chain uses TRBV2 and TRBJ1-5; D call uncertain. The CDR3 has 16 residues. V lost 2 bases and J 1 base, leaving 12 bases between the germline ends. CDR1 is SNHLY and CDR2 is FYNNEI in the germline V gene. The CDR3 sequence is CASSESNIVSNQPQHF. The CDR3 bases are TGTGCCAGCAGTGAATCAAACATCGTGAGCAATCAGCCCCAGCATTTT.

This clone has just a few counts. The J gene is TRBJ2-7, the V gene TRBV5-8; 8 nucleotides line up with TRBD1. Per the germline V gene, CDR1 is SGHTS and CDR2 is YDEGEE. The CDR3 is 14 amino acids. The V and J ends lost 4 bases and 6 bases, in that order; junction bases with no gene match: 9. The CDR3 DNA reads as TGTGCCAGCAGCCGATTTTTGACAGGGGCCGAGCAGTACTTC. Translation gives CASSRFLTGAEQYF.

The V and J genes are TRBV10-2 and TRBJ2-5, with 11 bases that match TRBD2. The germline V gene has CDR1 WSHSY and CDR2 SAAADI. The V gene end was trimmed by 8 bases and the J gene end by 1 base; junction bases not matched to a gene: 12. The CDR3 runs to 17 residues. The chain's CDR3 is CASSMNLAGGSQETQYF. CDR3 sequence (DNA): TGCGCCAGCTCTATGAACCTAGCGGGGGGCTCCCAAGAGACCCAGTACTTC.

The genes are TRBV19 and TRBJ1-2; D gene unclear. Trimming shortened V by 9 bases and J by 3 bases, and 11 bases separated the two germline ends. The CDR3 is 12 residues long. Germline assignment: CDR1 LNHDA and CDR2 SQIVND (reference sequence). CDR3 in amino acids: CASGEDHYGYTF. For the CDR3, the DNA is TGTGCCAGCGGGGAGGACCACTATGGCTACACCTTC.

This clone was counted once. The CDR3 DNA reads TGTGCCAGCAGCACACCGGGCGGGACCACTGAAGCTTTCTTT. This encodes CASSTPGGTTEAFF. V and J are TRBV28 and TRBJ1-1, with D maybe TRBD1 (5 bases). Between the trimmed V and J ends, which lost 6 bases and 4 bases, there was a span of 15 bases. This CDR3 is built from 14 residues. Germline loops: CDR1 MDHEN, CDR2 SYDVKM.

V gene TRBV27 combines with J gene TRBJ2-6; the D gene is possibly TRBD1 (6 bases). Germline V lookup: CDR1 MNHEY, CDR2 SMNVEV (reference sequence). There are 18 residues in the CDR3. Trimming stripped 7 bases from V and 2 bases from J, with 21 bases between. CDR3 sequence: CASTSNQQQGAGANVLTF. As DNA, the CDR3 is TGTGCCAGCACCTCGAATCAACAACAGGGAGCTGGGGCCAACGTCCTGACTTTC.

The V and J genes are TRBV30 and TRBJ2-3; TRBD2 matches 9 bases. After removal of 2 bases from V and 2 bases from J, the junction contained 2 bases not matched to a gene. The length of the CDR3 is 14 residues. CDR1 is GTSNPN and CDR2 is SVGIG in the germline V gene (reference sequence). CDR3 sequence: CAWSSSGATDTQYF. The DNA for the CDR3 is TGTGCCTGGAGTTCTAGCGGGGCCACAGATACGCAGTATTTT.

The chain carries TRBV2 and TRBJ2-7; 7 positions match TRBD1. The length of the CDR3 is 14 residues. The germline V gene encodes CDR1 SNHLY and CDR2 FYNNEI. Trimming cost V 8 bases and J 1 base; bases outside gene matches: 8. DNA of the CDR3: TGTGCCAGCGGAGACAGGGACGGATCCTACGAGCAGTACTTC. This sequence encodes CASGDRDGSYEQYF. Looking up the rest from reference TRBV2 and TRBJ2-7 gives the full variable domain: EPEVTQTPSHQVTQMGQEVILRCVPISNHLYFYWYRQILGQKVEFLVSFYNNEISEKSEIFDDQFSVERPDGSNFTLKIRSTKLEDSAMYFCASGDRDGSYEQYFGPGTRLTVT.

The chain carries TRBV5-1 and TRBJ2-1; 11 nucleotides line up with TRBD2. The V and J ends lost 3 bases and 0 bases, in that order; junction bases with no gene match: 11. The CDR3 extends over 19 amino acids. Germline V gene sequence: CDR1 SGHRS, CDR2 YFSETQ. The CDR3 here is CASSWRTRLAGSSYNEQFF. The CDR3 DNA is TGCGCCAGCAGCTGGAGAACGAGACTAGCGGGGAGCTCCTACAATGAGCAGTTCTTC.

The gene calls are TRBV5-1 and TRBJ1-6; D possibly corresponds to TRBD1 (6 bases). The germline V and J ends were trimmed by 3 bases and 2 bases, with 9 bases remaining between them. Germline loops: CDR1 SGHRS, CDR2 YFSETQ. The CDR3 contains 15 residues. CDR3 amino acids: CASSWTDPYNSPLHF. As DNA, the CDR3 is TGCGCCAGCAGCTGGACAGACCCCTATAATTCACCCCTCCACTTT.